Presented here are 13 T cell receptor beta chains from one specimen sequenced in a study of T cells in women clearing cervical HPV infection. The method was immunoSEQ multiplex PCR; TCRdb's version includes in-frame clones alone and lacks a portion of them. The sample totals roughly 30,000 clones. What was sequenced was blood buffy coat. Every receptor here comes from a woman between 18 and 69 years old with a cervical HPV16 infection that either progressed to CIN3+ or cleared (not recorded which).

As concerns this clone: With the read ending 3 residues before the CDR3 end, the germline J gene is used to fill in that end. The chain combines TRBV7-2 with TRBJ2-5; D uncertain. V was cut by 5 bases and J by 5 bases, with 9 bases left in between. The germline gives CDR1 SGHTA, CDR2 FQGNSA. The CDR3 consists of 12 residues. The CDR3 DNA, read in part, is TGTGCCAGCAGCCTAGTGCGCGAGACC. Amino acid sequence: CASSLVRET. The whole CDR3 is CASSLVRETQYF.

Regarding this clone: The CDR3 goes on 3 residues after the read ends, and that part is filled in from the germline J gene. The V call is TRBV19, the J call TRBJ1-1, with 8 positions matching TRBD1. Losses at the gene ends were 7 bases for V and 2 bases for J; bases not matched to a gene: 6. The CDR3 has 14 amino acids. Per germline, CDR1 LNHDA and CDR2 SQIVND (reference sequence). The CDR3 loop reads CASNGDRGNTEAFF. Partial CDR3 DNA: TGTGCCAGTAACGGCGACAGGGGTAACACTGAA.

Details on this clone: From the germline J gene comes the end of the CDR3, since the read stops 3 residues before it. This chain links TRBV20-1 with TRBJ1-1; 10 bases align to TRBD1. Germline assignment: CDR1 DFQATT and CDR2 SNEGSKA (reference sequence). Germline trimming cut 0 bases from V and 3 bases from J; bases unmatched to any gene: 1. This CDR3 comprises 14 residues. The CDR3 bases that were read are TGCAGTGCTAGAGATGGACAGGGGGACACTGAA. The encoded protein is CSARDGQGDTE. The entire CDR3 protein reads CSARDGQGDTEAFF.

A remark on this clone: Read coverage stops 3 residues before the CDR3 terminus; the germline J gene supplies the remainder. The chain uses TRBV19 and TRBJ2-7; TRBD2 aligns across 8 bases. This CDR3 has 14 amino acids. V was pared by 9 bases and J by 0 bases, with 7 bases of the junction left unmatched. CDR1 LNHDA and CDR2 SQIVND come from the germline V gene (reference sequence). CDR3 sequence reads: CASRPGGGSYEQYF. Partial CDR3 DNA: TGTGCCAGCCGCCCCGGGGGGGGCTCCTACGAG.

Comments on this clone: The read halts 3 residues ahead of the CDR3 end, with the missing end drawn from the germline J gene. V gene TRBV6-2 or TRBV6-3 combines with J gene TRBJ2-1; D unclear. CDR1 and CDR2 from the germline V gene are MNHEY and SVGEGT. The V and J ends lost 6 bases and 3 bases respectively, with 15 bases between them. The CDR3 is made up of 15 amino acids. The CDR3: CASRNGFLYYNEQFF. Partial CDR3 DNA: TGTGCCAGCAGAAACGGGTTCCTTTACTACAATGAG.

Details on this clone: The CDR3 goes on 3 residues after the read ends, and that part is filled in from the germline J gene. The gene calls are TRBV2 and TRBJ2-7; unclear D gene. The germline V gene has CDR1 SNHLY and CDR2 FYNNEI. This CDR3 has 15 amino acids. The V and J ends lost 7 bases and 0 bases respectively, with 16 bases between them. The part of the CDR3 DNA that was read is TGTGCCAGCAAAAGGCAGGTACAGAGCTCCTACGAG. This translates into CASKRQVQSSYE. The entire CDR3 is CASKRQVQSSYEQYF.

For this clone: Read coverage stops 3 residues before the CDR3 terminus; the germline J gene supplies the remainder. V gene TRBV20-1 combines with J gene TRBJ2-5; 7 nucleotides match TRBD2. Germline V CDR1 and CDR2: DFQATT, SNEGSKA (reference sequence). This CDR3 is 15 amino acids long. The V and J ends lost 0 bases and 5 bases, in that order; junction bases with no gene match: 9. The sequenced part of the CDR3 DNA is TGCAGTGCTAGAGATGGAACTAGCGCGGGGGAGACC. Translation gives CSARDGTSAGET. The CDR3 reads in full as CSARDGTSAGETQYF.

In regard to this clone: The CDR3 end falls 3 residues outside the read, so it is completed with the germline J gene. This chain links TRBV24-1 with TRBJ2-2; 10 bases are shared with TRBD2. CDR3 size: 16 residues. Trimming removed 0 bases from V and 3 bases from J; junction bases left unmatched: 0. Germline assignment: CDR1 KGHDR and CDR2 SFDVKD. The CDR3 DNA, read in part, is TGTGCCACCAGTGATTTGCTAGCGGGAGACACCGGGGAG. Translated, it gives CATSDLLAGDTGE. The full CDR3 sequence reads CATSDLLAGDTGELFF.

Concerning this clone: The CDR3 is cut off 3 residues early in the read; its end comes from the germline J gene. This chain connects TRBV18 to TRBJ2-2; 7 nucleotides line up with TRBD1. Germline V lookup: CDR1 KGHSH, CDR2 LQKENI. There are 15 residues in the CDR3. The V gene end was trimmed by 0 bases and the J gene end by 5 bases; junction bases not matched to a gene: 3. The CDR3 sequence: CASSPPDRSTGELFF. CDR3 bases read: TGTGCCAGCTCACCACCGGACAGGTCGACCGGGGAG.

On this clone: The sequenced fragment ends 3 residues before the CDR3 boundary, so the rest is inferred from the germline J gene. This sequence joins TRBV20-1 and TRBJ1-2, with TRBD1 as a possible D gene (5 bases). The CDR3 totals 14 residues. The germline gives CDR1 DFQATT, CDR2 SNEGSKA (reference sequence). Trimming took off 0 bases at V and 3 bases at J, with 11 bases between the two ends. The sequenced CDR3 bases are TGCAGTGCTAGAGAGGTTTTACAGGACTATGGC. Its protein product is CSAREVLQDYG. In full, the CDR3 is CSAREVLQDYGYTF.

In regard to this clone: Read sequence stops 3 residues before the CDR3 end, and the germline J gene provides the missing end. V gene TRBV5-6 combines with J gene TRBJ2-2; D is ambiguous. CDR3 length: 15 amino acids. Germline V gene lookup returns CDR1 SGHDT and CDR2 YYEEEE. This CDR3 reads CASSLRQAYNSPLFF. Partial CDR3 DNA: TGTGCCAGCAGCTTGCGGCAGGCGTATAATTCACCG. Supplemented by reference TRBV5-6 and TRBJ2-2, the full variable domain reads DAGVTQSPTHLIKTRGQQVTLRCSPKSGHDTVSWYQQALGQGPQFIFQYYEEEERQRGNFPDRFSGHQFPNYSSELNVNALLLGDSALYLCASSLRQAYNSPLFFGEGSRLTVL.

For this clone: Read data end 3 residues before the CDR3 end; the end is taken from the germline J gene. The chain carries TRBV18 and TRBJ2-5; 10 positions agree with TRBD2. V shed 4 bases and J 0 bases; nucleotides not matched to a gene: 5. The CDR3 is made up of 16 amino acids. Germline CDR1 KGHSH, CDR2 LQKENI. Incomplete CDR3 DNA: TGTGCCAGCTCACGCGATAGCGGGAGGAACCAAGAGACC. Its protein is CASSRDSGRNQET. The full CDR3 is CASSRDSGRNQETQYF.

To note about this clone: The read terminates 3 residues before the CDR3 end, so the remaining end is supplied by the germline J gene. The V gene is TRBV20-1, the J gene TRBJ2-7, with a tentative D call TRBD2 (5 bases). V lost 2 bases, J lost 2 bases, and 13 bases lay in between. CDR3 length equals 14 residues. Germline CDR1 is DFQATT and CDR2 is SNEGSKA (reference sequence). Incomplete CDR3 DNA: TGCAGTGCTAGAAAACATCTAGCCCCCTACGAG. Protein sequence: CSARKHLAPYE. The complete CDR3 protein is CSARKHLAPYEQYF.